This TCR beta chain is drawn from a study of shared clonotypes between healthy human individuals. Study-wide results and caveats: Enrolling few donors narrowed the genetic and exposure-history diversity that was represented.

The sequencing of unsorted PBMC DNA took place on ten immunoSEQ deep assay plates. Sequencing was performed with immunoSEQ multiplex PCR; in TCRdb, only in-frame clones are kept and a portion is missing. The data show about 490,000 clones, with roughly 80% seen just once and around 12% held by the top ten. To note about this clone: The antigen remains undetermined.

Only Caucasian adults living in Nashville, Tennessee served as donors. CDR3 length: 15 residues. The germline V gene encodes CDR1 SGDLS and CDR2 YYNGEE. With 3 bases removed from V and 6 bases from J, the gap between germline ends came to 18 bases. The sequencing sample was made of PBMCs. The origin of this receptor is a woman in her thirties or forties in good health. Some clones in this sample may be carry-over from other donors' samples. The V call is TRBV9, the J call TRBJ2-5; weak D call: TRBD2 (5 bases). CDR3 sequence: CASSAQLEVSKTQYF. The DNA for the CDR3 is TGTGCCAGCAGCGCTCAATTGGAGGTCTCAAAGACCCAGTACTTC.